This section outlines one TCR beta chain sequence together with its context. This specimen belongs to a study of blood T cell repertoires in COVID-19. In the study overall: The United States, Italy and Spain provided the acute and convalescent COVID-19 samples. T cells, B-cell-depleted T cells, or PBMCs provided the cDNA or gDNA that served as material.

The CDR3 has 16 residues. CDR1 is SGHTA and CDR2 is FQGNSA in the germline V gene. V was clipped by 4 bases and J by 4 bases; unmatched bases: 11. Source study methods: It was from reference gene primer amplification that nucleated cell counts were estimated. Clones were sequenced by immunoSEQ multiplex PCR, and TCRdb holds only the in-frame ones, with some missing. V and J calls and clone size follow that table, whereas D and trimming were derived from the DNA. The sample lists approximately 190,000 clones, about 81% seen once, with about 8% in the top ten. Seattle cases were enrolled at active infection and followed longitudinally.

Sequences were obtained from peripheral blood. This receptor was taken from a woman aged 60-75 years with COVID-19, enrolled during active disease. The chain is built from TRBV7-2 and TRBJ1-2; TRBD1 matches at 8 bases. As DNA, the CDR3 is TGTGCCAGCAGCTCTTCCGGGACAGGACTACTCTATGGCTACACCTTC. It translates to CASSSSGTGLLYGYTF.